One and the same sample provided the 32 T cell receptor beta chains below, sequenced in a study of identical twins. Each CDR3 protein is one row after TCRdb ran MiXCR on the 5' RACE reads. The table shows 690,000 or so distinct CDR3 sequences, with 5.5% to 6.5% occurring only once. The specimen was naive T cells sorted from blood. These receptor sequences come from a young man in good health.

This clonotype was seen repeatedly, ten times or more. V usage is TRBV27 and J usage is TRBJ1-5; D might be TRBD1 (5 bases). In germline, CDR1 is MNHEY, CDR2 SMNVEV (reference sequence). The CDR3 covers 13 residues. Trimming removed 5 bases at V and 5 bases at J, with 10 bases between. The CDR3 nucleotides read TGTGCCAGCAGTAACCACAGGTATCAGCCCCAGCATTTT. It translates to CASSNHRYQPQHF.

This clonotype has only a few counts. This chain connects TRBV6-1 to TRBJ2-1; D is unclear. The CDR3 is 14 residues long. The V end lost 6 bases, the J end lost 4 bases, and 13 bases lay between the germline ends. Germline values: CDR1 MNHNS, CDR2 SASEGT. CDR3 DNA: TGTGCCAGCAGGGCCGGTGAACAATACAATGAGCAGTTCTTC. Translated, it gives CASRAGEQYNEQFF.

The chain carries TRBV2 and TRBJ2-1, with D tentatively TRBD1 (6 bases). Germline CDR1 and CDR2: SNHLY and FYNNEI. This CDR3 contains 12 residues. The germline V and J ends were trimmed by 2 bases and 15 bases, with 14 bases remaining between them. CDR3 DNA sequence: TGTGCCAGCAGTGAACGGGCGAAAGGGGGGTTCTTC. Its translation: CASSERAKGGFF.

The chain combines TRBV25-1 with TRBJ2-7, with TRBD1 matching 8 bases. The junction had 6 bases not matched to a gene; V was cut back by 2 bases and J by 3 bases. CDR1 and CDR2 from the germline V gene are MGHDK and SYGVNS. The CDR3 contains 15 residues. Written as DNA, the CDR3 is TGTGCCAGCAGTGAACAGACAGGGGTCCTCTACGAGCAGTACTTC. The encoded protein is CASSEQTGVLYEQYF.

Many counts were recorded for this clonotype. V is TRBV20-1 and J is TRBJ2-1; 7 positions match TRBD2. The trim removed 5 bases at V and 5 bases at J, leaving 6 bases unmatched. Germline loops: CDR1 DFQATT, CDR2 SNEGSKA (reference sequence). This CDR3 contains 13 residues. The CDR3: CSAFGLADNEQFF. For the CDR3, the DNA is TGCAGTGCTTTCGGGCTAGCGGACAATGAGCAGTTCTTC.

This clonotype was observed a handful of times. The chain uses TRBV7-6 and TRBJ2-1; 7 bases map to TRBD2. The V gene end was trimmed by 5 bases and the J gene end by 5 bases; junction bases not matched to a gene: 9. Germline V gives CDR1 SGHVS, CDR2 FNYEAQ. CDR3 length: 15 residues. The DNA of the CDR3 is TGTGCCAGCAGCGCCACCGGGACTACTAACAATGAGCAGTTCTTC. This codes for CASSATGTTNNEQFF.

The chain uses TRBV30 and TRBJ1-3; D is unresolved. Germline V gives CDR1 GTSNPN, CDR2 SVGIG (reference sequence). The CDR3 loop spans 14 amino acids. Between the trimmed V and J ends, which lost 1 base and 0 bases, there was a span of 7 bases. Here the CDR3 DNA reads TGTGCCTGGAGTGACGGTTACTCTGGAAACACCATATATTTT. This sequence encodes CAWSDGYSGNTIYF.

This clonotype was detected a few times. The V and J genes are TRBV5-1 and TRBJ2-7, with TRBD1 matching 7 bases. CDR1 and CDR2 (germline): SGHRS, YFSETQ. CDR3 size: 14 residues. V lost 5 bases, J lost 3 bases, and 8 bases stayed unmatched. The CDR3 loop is CASSHRDSLYEQYF. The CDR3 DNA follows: TGCGCCAGCAGTCACCGGGACAGCCTCTACGAGCAGTACTTC.

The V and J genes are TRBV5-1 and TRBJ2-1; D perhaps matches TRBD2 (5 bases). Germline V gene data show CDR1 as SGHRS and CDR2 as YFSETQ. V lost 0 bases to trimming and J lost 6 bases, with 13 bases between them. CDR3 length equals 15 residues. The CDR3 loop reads CASSLGALRANEQFF. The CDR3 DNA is TGCGCCAGCAGCTTGGGTGCATTGAGGGCCAATGAGCAGTTCTTC.

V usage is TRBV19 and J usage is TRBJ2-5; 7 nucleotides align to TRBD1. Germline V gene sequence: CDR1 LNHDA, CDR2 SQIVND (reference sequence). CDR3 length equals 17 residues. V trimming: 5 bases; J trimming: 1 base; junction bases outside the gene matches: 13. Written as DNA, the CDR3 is TGTGCCAGTAGTCCCGGGACAGCCAAGCGCTTCCAAGAGACCCAGTACTTC. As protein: CASSPGTAKRFQETQYF.

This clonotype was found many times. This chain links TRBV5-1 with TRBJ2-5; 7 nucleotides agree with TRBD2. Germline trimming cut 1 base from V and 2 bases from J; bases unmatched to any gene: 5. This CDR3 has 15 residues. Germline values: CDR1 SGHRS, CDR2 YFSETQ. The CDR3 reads CASSLHGGGQETQYF. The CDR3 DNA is TGCGCCAGCAGCTTGCACGGGGGAGGGCAAGAGACCCAGTACTTC. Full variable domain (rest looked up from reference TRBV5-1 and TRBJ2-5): KAGVTQTPRYLIKTRGQQVTLSCSPISGHRSVSWYQQTPGQGLQFLFEYFSETQRNKGNFPGRFSGRQFSNSRSEMNVSTLELGDSALYLCASSLHGGGQETQYFGPGTRLLVL.

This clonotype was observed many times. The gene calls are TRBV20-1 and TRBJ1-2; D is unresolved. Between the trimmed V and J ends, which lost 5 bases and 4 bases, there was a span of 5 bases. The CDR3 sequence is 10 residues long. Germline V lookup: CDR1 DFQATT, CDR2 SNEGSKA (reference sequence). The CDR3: CSASSYGYTF. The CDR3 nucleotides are TGCAGTGCTTCGAGCTATGGCTACACCTTC.

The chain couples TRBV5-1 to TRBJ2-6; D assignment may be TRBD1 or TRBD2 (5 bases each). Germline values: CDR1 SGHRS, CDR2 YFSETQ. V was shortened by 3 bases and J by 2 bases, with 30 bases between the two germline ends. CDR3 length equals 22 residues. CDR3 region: CASSSARWDRKSLLAGANVLTF. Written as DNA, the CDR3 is TGCGCCAGCAGCTCGGCACGATGGGACCGTAAGTCTCTCTTAGCTGGGGCCAACGTCCTGACTTTC.

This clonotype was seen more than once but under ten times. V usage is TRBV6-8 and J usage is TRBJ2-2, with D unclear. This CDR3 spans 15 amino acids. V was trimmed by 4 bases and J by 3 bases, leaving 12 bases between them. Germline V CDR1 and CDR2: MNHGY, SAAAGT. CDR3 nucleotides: TGTGCCAGCAGTTTCGGCGCAAGCGACACCGGGGAGCTGTTTTTT. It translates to CASSFGASDTGELFF.

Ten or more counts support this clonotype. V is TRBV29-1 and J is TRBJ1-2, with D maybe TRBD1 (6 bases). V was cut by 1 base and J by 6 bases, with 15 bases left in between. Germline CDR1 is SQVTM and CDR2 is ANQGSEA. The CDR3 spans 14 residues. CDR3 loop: CSVEGSRGVDGYTF. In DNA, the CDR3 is TGCAGCGTTGAAGGGTCCAGGGGAGTTGATGGCTACACCTTC.

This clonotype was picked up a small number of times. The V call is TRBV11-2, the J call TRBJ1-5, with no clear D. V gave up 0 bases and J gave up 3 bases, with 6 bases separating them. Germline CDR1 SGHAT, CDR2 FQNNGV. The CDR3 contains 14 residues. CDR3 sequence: CASSLDNVNQPQHF. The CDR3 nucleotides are TGTGCCAGCAGCTTAGACAACGTCAATCAGCCCCAGCATTTT.

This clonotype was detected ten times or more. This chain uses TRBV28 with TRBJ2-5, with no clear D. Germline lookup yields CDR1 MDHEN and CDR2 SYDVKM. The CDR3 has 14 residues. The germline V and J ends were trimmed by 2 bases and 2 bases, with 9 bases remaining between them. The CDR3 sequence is CASSLGQSQETQYF. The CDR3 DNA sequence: TGTGCCAGCAGTTTAGGCCAGTCACAAGAGACCCAGTACTTC.

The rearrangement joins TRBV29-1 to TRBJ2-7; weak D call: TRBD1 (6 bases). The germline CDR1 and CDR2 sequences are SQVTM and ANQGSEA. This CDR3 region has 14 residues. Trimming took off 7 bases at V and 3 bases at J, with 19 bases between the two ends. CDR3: CSASQTGQIYEQYF. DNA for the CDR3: TGCAGCGCATCTCAAACGGGACAAATCTACGAGCAGTACTTC.

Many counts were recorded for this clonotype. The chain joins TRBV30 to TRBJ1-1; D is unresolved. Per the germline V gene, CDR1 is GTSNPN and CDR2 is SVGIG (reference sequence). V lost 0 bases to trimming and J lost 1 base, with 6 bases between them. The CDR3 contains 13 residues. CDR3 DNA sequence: TGTGCCTGGAGTGTACGTGGGAACACTGAAGCTTTCTTT. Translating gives CAWSVRGNTEAFF.

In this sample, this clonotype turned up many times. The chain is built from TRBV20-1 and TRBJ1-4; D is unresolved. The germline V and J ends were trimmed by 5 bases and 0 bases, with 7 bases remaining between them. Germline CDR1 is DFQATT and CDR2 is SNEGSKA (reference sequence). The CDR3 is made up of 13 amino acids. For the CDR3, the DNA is TGCAGTGCTTCAAGGGCAACTAATGAAAAACTGTTTTTT. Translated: CSASRATNEKLFF.

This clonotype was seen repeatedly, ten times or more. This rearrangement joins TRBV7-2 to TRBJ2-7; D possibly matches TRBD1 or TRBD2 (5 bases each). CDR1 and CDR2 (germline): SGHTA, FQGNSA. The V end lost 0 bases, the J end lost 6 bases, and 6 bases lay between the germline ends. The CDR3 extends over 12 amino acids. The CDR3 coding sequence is TGTGCCAGCAGCTTAGCTGGGACCGAGCAGTACTTC. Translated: CASSLAGTEQYF.

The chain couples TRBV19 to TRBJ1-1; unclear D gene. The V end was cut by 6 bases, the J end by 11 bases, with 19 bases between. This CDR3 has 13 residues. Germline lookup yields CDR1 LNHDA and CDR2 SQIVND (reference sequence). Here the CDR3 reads CASSPLGVTGAFF. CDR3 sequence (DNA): TGTGCCAGTAGCCCCCTTGGGGTAACGGGGGCTTTCTTT.

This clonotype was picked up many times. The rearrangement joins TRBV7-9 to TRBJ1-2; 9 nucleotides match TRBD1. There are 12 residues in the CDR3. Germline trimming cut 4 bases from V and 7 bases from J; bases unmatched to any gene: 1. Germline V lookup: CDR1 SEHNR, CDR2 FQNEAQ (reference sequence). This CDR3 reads CASSSTGGGYTF. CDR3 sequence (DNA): TGTGCCAGCAGCTCGACAGGGGGTGGCTACACCTTC.

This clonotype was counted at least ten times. CDR3 DNA sequence: TGTGCCAGCTCACCACCGGGACTAGCGAACACCGGGGAGCTGTTTTTT. Translated, it gives CASSPPGLANTGELFF. The chain uses TRBV18 and TRBJ2-2, with TRBD2 matching over 8 bases. There are 16 residues in the CDR3. The trim removed 0 bases at V and 0 bases at J, leaving 0 bases unmatched. CDR1 and CDR2 from the germline V gene are KGHSH and LQKENI.

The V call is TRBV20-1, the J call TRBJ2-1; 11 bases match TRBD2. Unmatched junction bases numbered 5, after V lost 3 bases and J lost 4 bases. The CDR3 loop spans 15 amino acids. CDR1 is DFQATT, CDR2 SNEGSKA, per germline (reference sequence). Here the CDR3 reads CSARTSGISYNEQFF. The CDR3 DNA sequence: TGCAGTGCTAGGACTAGCGGGATATCTTACAATGAGCAGTTCTTC.

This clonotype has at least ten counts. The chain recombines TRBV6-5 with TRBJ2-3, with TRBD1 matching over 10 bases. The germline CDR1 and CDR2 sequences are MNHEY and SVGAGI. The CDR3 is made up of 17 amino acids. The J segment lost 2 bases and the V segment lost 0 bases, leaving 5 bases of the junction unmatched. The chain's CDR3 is CASSYSGTGANTDTQYF. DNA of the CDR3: TGTGCCAGCAGTTACTCGGGGACAGGGGCAAACACAGATACGCAGTATTTT.

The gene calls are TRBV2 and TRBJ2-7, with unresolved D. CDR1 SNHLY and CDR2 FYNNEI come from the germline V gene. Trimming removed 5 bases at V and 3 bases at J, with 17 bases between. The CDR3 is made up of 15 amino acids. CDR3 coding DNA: TGTGCCAGCAGTTCCACCCTTACACGTTACTACGAGCAGTACTTC. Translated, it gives CASSSTLTRYYEQYF.

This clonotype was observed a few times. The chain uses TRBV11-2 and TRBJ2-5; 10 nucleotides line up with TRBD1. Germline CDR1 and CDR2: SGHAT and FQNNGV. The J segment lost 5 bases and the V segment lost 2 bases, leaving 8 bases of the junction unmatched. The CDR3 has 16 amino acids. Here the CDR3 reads CASSLFGTGVGETQYF. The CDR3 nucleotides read TGTGCCAGCAGCTTATTTGGGACAGGGGTAGGGGAGACCCAGTACTTC. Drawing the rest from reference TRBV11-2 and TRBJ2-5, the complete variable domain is EAGVAQSPRYKIIEKRQSVAFWCNPISGHATLYWYQQILGQGPKLLIQFQNNGVVDDSQLPKDRFSAERLKGVDSTLKIQPAKLEDSAVYLCASSLFGTGVGETQYFGPGTRLLVL.

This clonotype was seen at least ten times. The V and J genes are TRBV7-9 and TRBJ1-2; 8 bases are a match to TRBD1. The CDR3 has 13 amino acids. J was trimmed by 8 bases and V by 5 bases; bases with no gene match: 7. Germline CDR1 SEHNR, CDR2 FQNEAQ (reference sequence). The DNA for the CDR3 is TGTGCCAGCAGCAAAGACAGGGGAGCCGGCTACACCTTC. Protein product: CASSKDRGAGYTF.

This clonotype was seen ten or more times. CDR3 nucleotide sequence: TGTGCCAGCACCACCCCCCGGGTACAGGGGTGGCCCGGGGAGCTGTTTTTT. This gives the protein CASTTPRVQGWPGELFF. The chain recombines TRBV12-3 or TRBV12-4 with TRBJ2-2; TRBD1 agrees at 7 bases. Germline trimming cut 7 bases from V and 6 bases from J; bases unmatched to any gene: 17. The CDR3 consists of 17 residues.

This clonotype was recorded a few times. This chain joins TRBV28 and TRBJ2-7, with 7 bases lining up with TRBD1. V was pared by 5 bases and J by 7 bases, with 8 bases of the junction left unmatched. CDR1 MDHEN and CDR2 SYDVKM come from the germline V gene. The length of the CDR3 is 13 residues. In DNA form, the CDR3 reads TGTGCCAGCAGTGACCCGACAGGGCAGGAGCAGTACTTC. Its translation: CASSDPTGQEQYF.

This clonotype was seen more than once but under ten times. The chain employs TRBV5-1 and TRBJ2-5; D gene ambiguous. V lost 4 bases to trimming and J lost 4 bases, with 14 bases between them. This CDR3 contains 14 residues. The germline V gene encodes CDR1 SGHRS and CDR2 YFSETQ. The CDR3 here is CASSRDPQAETQYF. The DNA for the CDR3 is TGCGCCAGCAGCCGTGACCCCCAGGCAGAGACCCAGTACTTC.